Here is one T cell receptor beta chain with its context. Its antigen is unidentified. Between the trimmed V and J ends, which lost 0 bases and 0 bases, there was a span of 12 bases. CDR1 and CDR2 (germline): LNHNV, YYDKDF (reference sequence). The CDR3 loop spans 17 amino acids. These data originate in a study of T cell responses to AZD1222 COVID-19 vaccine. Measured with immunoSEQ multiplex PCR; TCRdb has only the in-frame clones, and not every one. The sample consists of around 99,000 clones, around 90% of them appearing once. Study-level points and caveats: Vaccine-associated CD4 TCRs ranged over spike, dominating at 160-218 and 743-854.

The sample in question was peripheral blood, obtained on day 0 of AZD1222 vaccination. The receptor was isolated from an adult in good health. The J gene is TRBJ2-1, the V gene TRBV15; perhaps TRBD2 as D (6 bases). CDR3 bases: TGTGCCACCAGCAGAGAGCCGGCGGGGAGCTCCTACAATGAGCAGTTCTTC. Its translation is CATSREPAGSSYNEQFF.